This is a list of T cell receptor beta chains from one sample in a study of technical replicates of blood from a few donors. The table came from immunoSEQ multiplex PCR; TCRdb's copy has only in-frame clones and leaves some out. The top ten hold roughly 0.25% of the sample, which has tens of thousands of clones, about 95% seen once. Sequencing was performed on T cells isolated from PBMCs. These receptor sequences come from a human donor in good health. CDR3s include the opening cysteine and the closing phenylalanine or tryptophan. The D gene is left open where the match is weak. Rows give clone size only sometimes, using once, few, many, or a class for an expanded clone.

CASSPSGISGTEQFF	TGTGCCAGCTCACCCTCCGGGATTAGCGGCACTGAGCAGTTCTTC	TRBV18	TRBJ2-1	-	-
CASNLRTGSRETQYF	TGTGCCAGTAACCTTCGGACAGGGTCACGAGAGACCCAGTACTTC	TRBV19	TRBJ2-5	-	TRBD1
CASSLTRHTGGVVSEKLFF	TGCGCCAGCAGCTTAACTCGACACACCGGAGGGGTGGTTAGTGAAAAACTGTTTTTT	TRBV4-1	TRBJ1-4	-	-
CASSLVSAYEQYF	TGTGCCAGCAGCTTAGTTTCTGCCTACGAGCAGTACTTC	TRBV7-2	TRBJ2-7	-	-
CASSLVPTGVGGNTIYF	TGCGCCAGCAGCTTGGTACCTACAGGGGTTGGTGGAAACACCATATATTTT	TRBV5-1	TRBJ1-3	once	TRBD1
CASSKPRATPHNEQFF	TGTGCCAGCAGCAAACCGCGGGCCACCCCCCACAATGAGCAGTTCTTC	TRBV12-1	TRBJ2-1	-	-
CASSMGTYYGYTF	TGTGCCAGTAGTATGGGGACATACTATGGCTACACCTTC	TRBV19	TRBJ1-2	-	-
CASGQETQYF	TGTGCCAGCGGGCAGGAGACCCAGTACTTC	TRBV9	TRBJ2-5	-	-
CASSQLGGAGEQYF	TGCGCCAGCAGCCAATTGGGAGGGGCTGGTGAGCAGTACTTC	TRBV4-1	TRBJ2-7	-	TRBD2
CASSRDMIHEQFF	TGTGCCAGCAGCCGCGATATGATCCATGAGCAGTTCTTC	TRBV27	TRBJ2-1	once	-
CASTGTGGGGRQPQHF	TGTGCCAGTACCGGGACAGGGGGAGGGGGTCGTCAGCCCCAGCATTTT	TRBV6-6	TRBJ1-5	-	TRBD1
CASSPRPQTGEAFF	TGTGCCAGCTCACCCCGGCCCCAGACAGGGGAAGCTTTCTTT	TRBV18	TRBJ1-1	-	TRBD1
CASSPGGNYGYTF	TGTGCCAGCTCACCAGGGGGGAACTATGGCTACACCTTC	TRBV18	TRBJ1-2	-	-
CASSFGGNGNEQYF	TGTGCCAGCAGTTTCGGTGGAAACGGGAACGAGCAGTACTTC	TRBV6-1	TRBJ2-7	-	-
CASSYTGWNTEAFF	TGCGCCAGCAGCTACACAGGGTGGAACACTGAAGCTTTCTTT	TRBV4-1	TRBJ1-1	-	-
CASTPREVDGYTF	TGTGCCAGCACTCCGAGGGAGGTTGATGGCTACACCTTC	TRBV7-9	TRBJ1-2	-	-
CASRSGGVYNEQFF	TGTGCCAGCAGGAGCGGGGGGGTCTACAATGAGCAGTTCTTC	TRBV19	TRBJ2-1	once	TRBD2
CAISETSGRVF	TGTGCCATCAGTGAGACTAGCGGGAGAGTCTTC	TRBV10-3	TRBJ2-1	-	TRBD2
CASSQYRRRTDTQYF	TGTGCCAGCAGCCAGTACAGAAGACGCACAGATACGCAGTATTTT	TRBV7-2	TRBJ2-3	-	-
CASSLDSNSYEQYF	TGCGCCAGCAGCTTGGATAGCAATTCCTACGAGCAGTACTTC	TRBV5-1	TRBJ2-7	-	-
CSVVRDRGGYGYTF	TGCAGCGTTGTAAGAGACAGGGGAGGGTATGGCTACACCTTC	TRBV29-1	TRBJ1-2	-	TRBD1
CATSGQGNQPQHF	TGTGCGACATCGGGACAGGGGAATCAGCCCCAGCATTTT	TRBV27	TRBJ1-5	few	TRBD1
CASRRAVGGQETQYF	TGTGCCAGCCGCCGGGCAGTGGGGGGCCAAGAGACCCAGTACTTC	TRBV6-1	TRBJ2-5	-	-
CASSTGDRPNTEAFF	TGTGCCAGCAGCACAGGAGACAGACCGAACACTGAAGCTTTCTTT	TRBV7-9	TRBJ1-1	-	-
CASSPQAGAQAYEQYF	TGTGCCAGCAGCCCCCAGGCGGGCGCCCAGGCCTACGAGCAGTACTTC	TRBV13	TRBJ2-7	-	-
CASRELDWTGYGYTF	TGCGCCAGCAGGGAACTTGATTGGACAGGGTATGGCTACACCTTC	TRBV5-1	TRBJ1-2	-	TRBD1
CASSPRQDSAYEQYF	TGCGCCAGCAGTCCAAGACAGGATTCGGCCTACGAGCAGTACTTC	TRBV23-1	TRBJ2-7	-	-
CATSKDSGLSYEQYF	TGTGCCACCAGCAAGGACAGTGGGTTGTCCTACGAGCAGTACTTC	TRBV15	TRBJ2-7	-	-
CASRRKAGENYGYTF	TGTGCCAGTAGGCGGAAGGCAGGGGAGAACTATGGCTACACCTTC	TRBV19	TRBJ1-2	-	-
CSARTPLHEKLFF	TGCAGCGCCAGAACCCCCTTACATGAAAAACTGTTTTTT	TRBV29-1	TRBJ1-4	-	-
CASSFGPSGQGTYEQYF	TGTGCCAGCAGTTTTGGGCCCTCGGGACAGGGTACCTACGAGCAGTACTTC	TRBV28	TRBJ2-7	-	TRBD1
CASSHPSVGGRSGNTIYF	TGTGCCAGCAGCCACCCTTCGGTAGGTGGGAGATCTGGAAACACCATATATTTT	TRBV5-5	TRBJ1-3	-	-
CASSVDRFGVADTQYF	TGTGCCAGCAGCGTAGATCGTTTCGGGGTCGCAGATACGCAGTATTTT	TRBV9	TRBJ2-3	-	-
CAHRDISPSGYTF	TGTGCACACCGGGACATAAGTCCTAGTGGCTACACCTTC	TRBV30	TRBJ1-2	-	-
CASSAAQGRTGELFF	TGCGCCAGCAGCGCGGCCCAGGGGCGCACCGGGGAGCTGTTTTTT	TRBV5-1	TRBJ2-2	-	-
CASRPGQAPTYGYTF	TGTGCCAGCCGTCCTGGACAGGCCCCTACCTATGGCTACACCTTC	TRBV28	TRBJ1-2	once	TRBD1
CASSLLAGIETQYF	TGCGCCAGCAGCCTCTTAGCGGGCATAGAGACCCAGTACTTC	TRBV4-1	TRBJ2-5	-	TRBD2
CASSLNRGANEAFF	TGTGCCAGCAGCTTAAACAGGGGGGCGAATGAAGCTTTCTTT	TRBV7-8	TRBJ1-1	-	TRBD1